The clone carrying this TCR beta chain was counted only a few times. This specimen comes from a study of early T cells in non-severe SARS-CoV-2 infection. For the study at large: Sequencing input comprised bulk RNA from unsorted whole blood; chain pairing was not available.

Individual cDNA molecules were tagged with unique molecular identifiers. TCRdb reanalysed the 5' RACE reads using MiXCR and keeps one entry per CDR3 protein. The table lists approximately 97,000 distinct CDR3 sequences, around 10% of them singletons. This CDR3 has 14 amino acids. Germline CDR1 is LGHDT and CDR2 is YNNKEL (reference sequence). V dropped 4 bases and J dropped 5 bases, with 15 bases sitting between them. The receptor comes from an adult who was a healthcare worker with PCR-confirmed SARS-CoV-2 infection or an uninfected control (not recorded which). The rearrangement joins TRBV3-1 to TRBJ2-7; maybe TRBD1 (6 bases). The specimen comprised whole blood, sampled at baseline. The CDR3 spells CASSPTGLGNEQYF. The CDR3 DNA is TGTGCCAGCAGCCCAACAGGGTTGGGTAACGAGCAGTACTTC.